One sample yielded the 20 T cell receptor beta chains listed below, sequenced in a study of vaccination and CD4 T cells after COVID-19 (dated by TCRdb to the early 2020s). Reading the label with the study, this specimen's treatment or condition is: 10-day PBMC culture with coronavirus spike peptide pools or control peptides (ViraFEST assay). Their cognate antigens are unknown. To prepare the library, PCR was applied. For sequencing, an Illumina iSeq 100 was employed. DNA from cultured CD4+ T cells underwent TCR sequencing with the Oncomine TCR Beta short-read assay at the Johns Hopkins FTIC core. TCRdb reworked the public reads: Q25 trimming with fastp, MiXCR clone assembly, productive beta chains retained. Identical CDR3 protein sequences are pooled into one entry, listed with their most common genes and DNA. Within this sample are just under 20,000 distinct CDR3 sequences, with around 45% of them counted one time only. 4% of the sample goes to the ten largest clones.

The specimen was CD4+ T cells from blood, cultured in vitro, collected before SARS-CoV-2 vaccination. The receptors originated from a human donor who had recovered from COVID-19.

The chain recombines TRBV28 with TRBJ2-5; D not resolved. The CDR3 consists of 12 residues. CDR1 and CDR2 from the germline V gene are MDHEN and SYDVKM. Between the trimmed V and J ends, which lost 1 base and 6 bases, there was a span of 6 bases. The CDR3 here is CASSLSPKTQYF. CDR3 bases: TGTGCCAGCAGTTTATCTCCGAAGACCCAGTACTTC.

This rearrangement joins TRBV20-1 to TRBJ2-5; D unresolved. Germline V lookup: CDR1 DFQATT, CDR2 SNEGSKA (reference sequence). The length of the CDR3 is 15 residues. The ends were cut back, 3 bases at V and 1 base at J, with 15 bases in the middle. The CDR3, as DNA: TGCAGTGCTAGCAAGGGTTCTAATGCCCAAGAGACCCAGTACTTC. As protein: CSASKGSNAQETQYF.

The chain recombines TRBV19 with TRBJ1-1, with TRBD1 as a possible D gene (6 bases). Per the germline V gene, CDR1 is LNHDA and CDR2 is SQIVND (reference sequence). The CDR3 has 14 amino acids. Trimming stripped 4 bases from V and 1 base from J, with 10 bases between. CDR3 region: CASSKGRGNTEAFF. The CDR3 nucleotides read TGTGCCAGTAGTAAGGGCAGGGGGAACACTGAAGCTTTCTTT.

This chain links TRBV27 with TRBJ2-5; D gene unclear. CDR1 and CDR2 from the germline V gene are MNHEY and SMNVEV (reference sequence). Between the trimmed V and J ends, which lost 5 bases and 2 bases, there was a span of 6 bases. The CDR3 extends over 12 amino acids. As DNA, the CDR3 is TGTGCCAGCAGTCAGTCTCAAGAGACCCAGTACTTC. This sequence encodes CASSQSQETQYF.

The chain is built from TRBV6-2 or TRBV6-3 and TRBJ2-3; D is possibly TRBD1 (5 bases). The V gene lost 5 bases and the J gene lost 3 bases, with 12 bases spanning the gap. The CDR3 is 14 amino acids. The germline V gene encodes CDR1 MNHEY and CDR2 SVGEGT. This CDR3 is CASSDTGSTDTQYF. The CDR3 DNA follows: TGTGCCAGCAGTGACACAGGTTCGACAGATACGCAGTATTTT.

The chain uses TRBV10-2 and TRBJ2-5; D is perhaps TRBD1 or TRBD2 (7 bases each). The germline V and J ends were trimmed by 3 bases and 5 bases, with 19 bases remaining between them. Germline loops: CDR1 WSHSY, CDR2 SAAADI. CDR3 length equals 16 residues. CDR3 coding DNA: TGCGCCAGCAGTGACGGGGGAGGGGGCGCGAGTGAGACCCAGTACTTC. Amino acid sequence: CASSDGGGGASETQYF.

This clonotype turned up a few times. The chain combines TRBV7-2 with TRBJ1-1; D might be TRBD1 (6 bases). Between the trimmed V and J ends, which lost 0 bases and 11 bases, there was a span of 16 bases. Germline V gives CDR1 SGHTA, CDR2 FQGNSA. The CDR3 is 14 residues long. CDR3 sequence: CASSLAWAQGWAFF. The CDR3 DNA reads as TGTGCCAGCAGCTTAGCATGGGCCCAGGGGTGGGCTTTCTTT. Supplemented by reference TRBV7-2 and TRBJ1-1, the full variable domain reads GAGVSQSPSNKVTEKGKDVELRCDPISGHTALYWYRQSLGQGLEFLIYFQGNSAPDKSGLPSDRFSAERTGGSVSTLTIQRTQQEDSAVYLCASSLAWAQGWAFFGQGTRLTVV.

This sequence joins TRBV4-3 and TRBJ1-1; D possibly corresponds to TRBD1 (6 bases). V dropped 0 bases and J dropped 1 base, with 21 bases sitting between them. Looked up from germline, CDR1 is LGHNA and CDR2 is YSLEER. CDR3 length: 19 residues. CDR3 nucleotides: TGCGCCAGCAGCCAAGATGGGGGGCCCTATGGGGCTGAGAACACTGAAGCTTTCTTT. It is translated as CASSQDGGPYGAENTEAFF.

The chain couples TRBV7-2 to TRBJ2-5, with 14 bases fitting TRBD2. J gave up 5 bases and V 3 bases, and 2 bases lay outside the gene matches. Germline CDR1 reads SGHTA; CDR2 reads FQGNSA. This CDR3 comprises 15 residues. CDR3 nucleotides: TGTGCCAGCAGCTTTGGACTAGCGGGAGGTGAGACCCAGTACTTC. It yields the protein CASSFGLAGGETQYF.

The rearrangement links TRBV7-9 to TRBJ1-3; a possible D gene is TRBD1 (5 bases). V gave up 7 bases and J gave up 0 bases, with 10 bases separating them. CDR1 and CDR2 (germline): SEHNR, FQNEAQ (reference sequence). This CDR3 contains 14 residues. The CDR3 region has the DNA TGTGCCAGCAACCGGGGGGACTCTGGAAACACCATATATTTT. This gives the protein CASNRGDSGNTIYF.

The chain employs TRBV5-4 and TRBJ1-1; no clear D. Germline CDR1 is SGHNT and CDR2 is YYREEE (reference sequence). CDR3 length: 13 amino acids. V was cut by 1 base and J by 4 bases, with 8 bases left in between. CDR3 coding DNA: TGTGCCAGCAGCTTGTGGTCGGCCACTGAAGCTTTCTTT. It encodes CASSLWSATEAFF.

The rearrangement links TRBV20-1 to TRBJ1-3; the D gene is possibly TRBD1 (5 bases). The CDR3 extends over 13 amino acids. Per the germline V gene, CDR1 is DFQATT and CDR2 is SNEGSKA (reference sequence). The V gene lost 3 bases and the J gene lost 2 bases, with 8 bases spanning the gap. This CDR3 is CSASRGAGNTIYF. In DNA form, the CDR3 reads TGCAGTGCTAGTAGGGGTGCTGGAAACACCATATATTTT.

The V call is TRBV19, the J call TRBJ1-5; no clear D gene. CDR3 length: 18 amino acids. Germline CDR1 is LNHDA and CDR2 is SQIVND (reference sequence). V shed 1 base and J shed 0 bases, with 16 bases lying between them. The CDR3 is CASSIAPRGRYSNQPQHF. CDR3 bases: TGTGCCAGTAGTATAGCGCCGAGAGGGAGATATAGCAATCAGCCCCAGCATTTT.

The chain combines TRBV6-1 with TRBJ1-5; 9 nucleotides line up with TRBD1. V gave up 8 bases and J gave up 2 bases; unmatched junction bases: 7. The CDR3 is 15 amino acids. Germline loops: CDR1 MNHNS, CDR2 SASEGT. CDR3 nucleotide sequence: TGTGCCAGCTCTATCAGGGACAGGGGCAATCAGCCCCAGCATTTT. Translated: CASSIRDRGNQPQHF.

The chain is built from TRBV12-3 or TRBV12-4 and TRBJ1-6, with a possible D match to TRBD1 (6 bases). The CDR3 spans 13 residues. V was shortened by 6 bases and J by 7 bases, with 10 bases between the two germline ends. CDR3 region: CASSPRGNSPLHF. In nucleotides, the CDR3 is TGTGCCAGCAGCCCCAGGGGCAATTCACCCCTCCACTTT.

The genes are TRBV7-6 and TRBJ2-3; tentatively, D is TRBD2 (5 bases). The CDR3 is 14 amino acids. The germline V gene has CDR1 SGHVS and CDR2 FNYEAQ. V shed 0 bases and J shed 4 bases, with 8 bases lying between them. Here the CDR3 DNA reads TGTGCCAGCAGCTTAGCGGGAGCTTCAGATACGCAGTATTTT. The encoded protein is CASSLAGASDTQYF.

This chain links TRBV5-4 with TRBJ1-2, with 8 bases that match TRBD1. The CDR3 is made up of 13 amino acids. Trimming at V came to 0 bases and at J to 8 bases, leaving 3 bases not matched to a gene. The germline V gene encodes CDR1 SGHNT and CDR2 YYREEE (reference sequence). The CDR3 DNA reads TGTGCCAGCAGCTTGGAGACAGGGGTGGGCTACACCTTC. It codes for CASSLETGVGYTF.

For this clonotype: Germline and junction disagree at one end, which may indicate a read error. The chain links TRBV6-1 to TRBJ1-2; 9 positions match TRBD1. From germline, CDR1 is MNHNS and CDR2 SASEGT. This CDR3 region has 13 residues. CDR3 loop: CATSPGQGLSAAF. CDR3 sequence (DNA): TGTGCCACGAGTCCGGGACAGGGTCTTTCCGCGGCCTTC.

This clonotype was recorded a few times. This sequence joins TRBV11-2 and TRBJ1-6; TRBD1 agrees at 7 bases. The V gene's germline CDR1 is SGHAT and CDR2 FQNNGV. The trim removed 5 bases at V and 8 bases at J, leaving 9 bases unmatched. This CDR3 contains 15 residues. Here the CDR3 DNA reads TGTGCCAGCAGCACCCATTGGACAGGAGATTCACCCCTCCACTTT. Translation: CASSTHWTGDSPLHF.

The CDR3, as DNA: TGTGCCAGCAGCTCTACACTAGCTTCCGGGGAGCTGTTTTTT. Amino acid sequence: CASSSTLASGELFF. The V and J genes are TRBV7-2 and TRBJ2-2; D may be TRBD2 (6 bases). Deletions cut 4 bases from V and 6 bases from J, with 12 bases between. Germline CDR1 reads SGHTA; CDR2 reads FQGNSA. The CDR3 has 14 residues.